These 16 T cell receptor beta chains came from one sample sequenced in a study of cytomegalovirus exposure and HLA in healthy donors. A multiplex PCR was run with 60 Vbeta primers and 13 Jbeta primers. The data were produced by immunoSEQ multiplex PCR, yet TCRdb's version contains in-frame clones alone and is incomplete. The table for this sample gives 95,000 to 150,000 clones. The sequenced sample was PBMCs. The receptors derive from a man aged 18 to 30 in good health and CMV-seronegative.

This sequence joins TRBV6-1 and TRBJ1-2, with TRBD1 as a possible D gene (5 bases). This CDR3 is built from 13 residues. V was pared by 4 bases and J by 4 bases, with 10 bases between. Germline V gene data show CDR1 as MNHNS and CDR2 as SASEGT. In DNA form, the CDR3 reads TGTGCCAGCAGTGGGGGGGAGCTCTATGGCTACACCTTC. It yields the protein CASSGGELYGYTF.

The rearrangement links TRBV7-8 to TRBJ2-7; TRBD2 matches 7 bases. V gave up 0 bases and J gave up 1 base; unmatched junction bases: 6. This CDR3 is 16 amino acids long. The germline gives CDR1 SGHVS, CDR2 FQNEAQ. The CDR3 sequence: CASSLAKRGASYEQYF. The CDR3 DNA reads TGTGCCAGCAGCTTAGCTAAGCGGGGAGCGTCCTACGAGCAGTACTTC.

This rearrangement joins TRBV5-1 to TRBJ2-1; D perhaps matches TRBD2 (6 bases). The CDR3 has 15 amino acids. CDR1 is SGHRS and CDR2 is YFSETQ in the germline V gene. The V end lost 4 bases, the J end lost 1 base, and 12 bases lay between the germline ends. CDR3 sequence: CASSREDSSYNEQFF. In DNA form, the CDR3 reads TGCGCCAGCAGCAGGGAGGACTCTTCCTACAATGAGCAGTTCTTC.

The J gene is TRBJ2-5, the V gene TRBV4-2; D not resolved. The J call may be in error: the DNA end matches TRBJ2-7 better. Looked up from germline, CDR1 is LGHNA and CDR2 is YNFKEQ. The length of the CDR3 is 13 residues. The CDR3 region has the DNA TGTGCCAGCAGCCAAGGAGGTTTGTACGAGCAGTACTTC. It encodes CASSQGGLYEQYF.

The CDR3, as DNA: TGTGCCAGCAGTTTATCGGACCCTGACAGGGTCAACTACAATGAGCAGTTCTTC. Protein: CASSLSDPDRVNYNEQFF. The J gene is TRBJ2-1, the V gene TRBV27; 7 nucleotides align to TRBD1. Germline V CDR1 and CDR2: MNHEY, SMNVEV (reference sequence). Losses at the gene ends were 0 bases for V and 3 bases for J; bases not matched to a gene: 11. The CDR3 spans 18 residues.

On this clone: One end of the junction is discordant with germline, which a read error may explain. CDR3 nucleotide sequence: TGTGCCACCAGCAGAGGTCCCGCTGTAGCAGGGTTAAGTAACAGCGGGGAGCTGTTTTTT. It is translated as CATSRGPAVAGLSNSGELFF. V usage is TRBV15 and J usage is TRBJ2-2; maybe TRBD1 (5 bases). Per the germline V gene, CDR1 is LNHNV and CDR2 is YYDKDF (reference sequence). The CDR3 runs to 20 residues.

The rearrangement uses TRBV5-6 and TRBJ2-7; possible D gene TRBD2, 5 bases. The germline V gene has CDR1 SGHDT and CDR2 YYEEEE. The CDR3 totals 13 residues. V was pared by 3 bases and J by 7 bases, with 14 bases between. The CDR3 region is CASSWAGLGEQYF. Here the CDR3 DNA reads TGTGCCAGCAGCTGGGCGGGTCTTGGAGAGCAGTACTTC. The whole variable domain, remainder taken from reference TRBV5-6 and TRBJ2-7, is DAGVTQSPTHLIKTRGQQVTLRCSPKSGHDTVSWYQQALGQGPQFIFQYYEEEERQRGNFPDRFSGHQFPNYSSELNVNALLLGDSALYLCASSWAGLGEQYFGPGTRLTVT.

The rearrangement joins TRBV6-5 to TRBJ1-4; perhaps TRBD1 as D (5 bases). CDR1 MNHEY and CDR2 SVGAGI come from the germline V gene. V shed 2 bases and J shed 3 bases, with 10 bases lying between them. CDR3 length: 15 residues. The CDR3 region has the DNA TGTGCCAGCAGTTACGGGGGGTCTGCTAATGAAAAACTGTTTTTT. Translating it yields CASSYGGSANEKLFF.

This rearrangement joins TRBV6-6 to TRBJ2-1; 9 bases are shared with TRBD2. Per germline, CDR1 MNHNY and CDR2 SVGAGI (reference sequence). This CDR3 spans 15 amino acids. Unmatched junction bases numbered 12, after V lost 6 bases and J lost 9 bases. The CDR3 DNA reads as TGTGCCAGCAGCCGACCTTCAGCGGGAGGAAGTGAGCAGTTCTTC. It is translated as CASSRPSAGGSEQFF.

J is TRBJ2-6 and V is TRBV7-8; D unclear. Germline assignment: CDR1 SGHVS and CDR2 FQNEAQ. The CDR3 length is 15 residues. V lost 0 bases to trimming and J lost 2 bases, with 5 bases between them. DNA of the CDR3: TGTGCCAGCAGCTTAGCCCAAACTGGGGCCAACGTCCTGACTTTC. It encodes CASSLAQTGANVLTF.

This chain links TRBV18 with TRBJ1-1; D uncertain. CDR3 length equals 12 residues. Germline values: CDR1 KGHSH, CDR2 LQKENI. The germline V and J ends were trimmed by 4 bases and 4 bases, with 7 bases remaining between them. Here the CDR3 reads CASSQGGTEAFF. CDR3 sequence (DNA): TGTGCCAGCTCACAGGGAGGCACTGAAGCTTTCTTT.

The rearrangement joins TRBV7-2 to TRBJ2-7; D unresolved. The CDR3 consists of 14 residues. Germline assignment: CDR1 SGHTA and CDR2 FQGNSA. V gave up 1 base and J gave up 1 base, with 8 bases separating them. The chain's CDR3 is CASSLDIKSYEQYF. CDR3 nucleotide sequence: TGTGCCAGCAGCTTAGACATCAAGTCCTACGAGCAGTACTTC.

V usage is TRBV30 and J usage is TRBJ1-6; possibly TRBD1 for D (5 bases). V was cut by 0 bases and J by 9 bases, with 12 bases left in between. The CDR3 length is 14 residues. Germline CDR1 GTSNPN, CDR2 SVGIG (reference sequence). The CDR3 bases are TGTGCCTGGAGTGTACGCGGGGACGGTTCACCCCTCCACTTT. Protein sequence: CAWSVRGDGSPLHF.

This chain links TRBV7-9 with TRBJ2-4; 7 bases are a match to TRBD1. Trimming cost V 10 bases and J 3 bases; bases outside gene matches: 3. The germline V gene has CDR1 SEHNR and CDR2 FQNEAQ (reference sequence). This CDR3 has 12 amino acids. The CDR3 coding sequence is TGTGCCACAGGGACAGACAAAAACATTCAGTACTTC. It encodes CATGTDKNIQYF.

CDR3 residues: CASSVGGLEAYEQYF. The CDR3 DNA reads as TGTGCCAGCAGCGTAGGGGGACTAGAAGCCTACGAGCAGTACTTC. The V and J genes are TRBV9 and TRBJ2-7; 8 nucleotides agree with TRBD2. The CDR3 is made up of 15 amino acids. After removal of 0 bases from V and 2 bases from J, the junction contained 4 bases not matched to a gene. Germline CDR1 reads SGDLS; CDR2 reads YYNGEE.

This sequence joins TRBV10-3 and TRBJ2-3, with TRBD2 identical over 12 bases. Unmatched junction bases numbered 2, after V lost 4 bases and J lost 6 bases. The CDR3 runs 14 residues. In germline, CDR1 is ENHRY, CDR2 SYGVKD. The CDR3 reads CAISGLAGGDTQYF. As DNA, the CDR3 is TGTGCCATCAGTGGCCTAGCGGGAGGGGATACGCAGTATTTT.